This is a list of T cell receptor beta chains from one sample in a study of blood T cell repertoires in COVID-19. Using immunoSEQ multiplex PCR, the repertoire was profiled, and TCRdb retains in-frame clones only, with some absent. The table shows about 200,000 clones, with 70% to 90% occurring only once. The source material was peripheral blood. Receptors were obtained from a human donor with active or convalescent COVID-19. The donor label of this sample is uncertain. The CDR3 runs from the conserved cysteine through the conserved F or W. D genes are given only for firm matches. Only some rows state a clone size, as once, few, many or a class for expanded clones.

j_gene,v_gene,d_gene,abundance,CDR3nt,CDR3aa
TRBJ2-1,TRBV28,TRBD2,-,TGTGCCAGCAGTCCCTCGTTGGAGCGGGGTTGGAGGAATGAGCAGTTCTTC,CASSPSLERGWRNEQFF
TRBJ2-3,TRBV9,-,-,TGTGCCAGCAGCCCAGACGGGGGAACCCGCACAGATACGCAGTATTTT,CASSPDGGTRTDTQYF
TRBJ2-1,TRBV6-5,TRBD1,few,TGTGCCAGCAGCTCCACCGGGACAGGGACCATTGAGCAGTTCTTC,CASSSTGTGTIEQFF
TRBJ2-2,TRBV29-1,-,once,TGCAGCGCTCTAAAAACCGGGGAGCTGTTTTTT,CSALKTGELFF
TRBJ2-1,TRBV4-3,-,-,TGCGCCAGCAGCCAAGGTTGGCTTTACAATGAGCAGTTCTTC,CASSQGWLYNEQFF
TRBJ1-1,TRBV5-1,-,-,TGCGCCAGCAGCTTGGTGGCGGGGGGGCATGAAGCTTTCTTT,CASSLVAGGHEAFF
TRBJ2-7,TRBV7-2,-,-,TGTGCCAGCAGCCCCCACGGGACTCCCTACGAGCAGTACTTC,CASSPHGTPYEQYF
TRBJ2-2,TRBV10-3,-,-,TGTGCCAAAAGGGGCCCTACGACCGGGGAGCTGTTTTTT,CAKRGPTTGELFF
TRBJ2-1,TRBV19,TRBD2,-,TGTGCCAGTAGTATAGTCCCTAGCGGGGGGCGGAATGAGCAGTTCTTC,CASSIVPSGGRNEQFF
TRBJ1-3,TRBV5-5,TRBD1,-,TGTGCCAGCAGCCCGGGACAGGGGTTAGGGAACACCATATATTTT,CASSPGQGLGNTIYF
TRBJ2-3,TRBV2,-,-,TGTGCCAGCAGCGACCGGACAGCCACAGATACGCAGTATTTT,CASSDRTATDTQYF
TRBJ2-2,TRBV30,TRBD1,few,TGTGCCTGGAGCGGGACAGTCATTACCGGGGAGCTGTTTTTT,CAWSGTVITGELFF
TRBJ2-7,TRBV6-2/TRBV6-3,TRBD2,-,TGTGCCAGCAGTTACCGGGGGAGGGCGGTCTACGAGCAGTACTTC,CASSYRGRAVYEQYF
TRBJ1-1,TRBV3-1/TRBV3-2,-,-,TGTGCCAGCAGCCAAGTAGAGTCAGGGTCTGAAGCTTTCTTT,CASSQVESGSEAFF
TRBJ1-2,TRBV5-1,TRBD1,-,TGCGCCAGCAGCTTCCCGCAGGGGGGAAGCTACACCTTC,CASSFPQGGSYTF
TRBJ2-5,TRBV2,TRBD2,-,TGTGCCAGCACTTACCACCCGAGCGGGGGCGGGAGAGAGACCCAGTACTTC,CASTYHPSGGGRETQYF
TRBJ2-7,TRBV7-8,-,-,TGTGCCAGCAGCCGGGGGCTTAGCTACGAGCAGTACTTC,CASSRGLSYEQYF
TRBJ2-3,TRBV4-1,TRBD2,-,TGCGCCAGCAGCCACCCCCTTCTAGCGGGCGGGGAGGATACGCAGTATTTT,CASSHPLLAGGEDTQYF
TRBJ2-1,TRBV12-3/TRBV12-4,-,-,TGTGCCAGACGGGGAGTTCACAATGAGCAGTTCTTC,CARRGVHNEQFF
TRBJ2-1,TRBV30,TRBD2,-,TGTGCCTGGAGTGTAATGGCTAGCGGGATTCCCTACAATGAGCAGTTCTTC,CAWSVMASGIPYNEQFF
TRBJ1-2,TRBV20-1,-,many,TGCAGTGCGGACGCGGGTGATGGCTACACCTTC,CSADAGDGYTF
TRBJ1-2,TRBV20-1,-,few,TGCAGTGCTAGTCCGGCGGGGTATGGCTACACCTTC,CSASPAGYGYTF
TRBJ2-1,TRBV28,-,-,TGTGCCAGTTCAACCGGACAGTGGTTAAATGAGCAGTTCTTC,CASSTGQWLNEQFF
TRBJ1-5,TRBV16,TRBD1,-,TGTGCCAGCAGCTTGGACAGGGTGCTCAATCAGCCCCAGCATTTT,CASSLDRVLNQPQHF
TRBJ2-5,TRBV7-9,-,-,TGTGCCAGCAGATGGACATCGGAGACCCAGTACTTC,CASRWTSETQYF
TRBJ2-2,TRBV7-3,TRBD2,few,TGTGCCAGCAGCGTCAGAGCGGGAGGGCCTTTAGACGGGGAGCTGTTTTTT,CASSVRAGGPLDGELFF
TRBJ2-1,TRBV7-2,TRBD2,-,TGTGCCAGCAGGAACCTAGCGGGAGGGCCACGGGAGCAGTTCTTC,CASRNLAGGPREQFF
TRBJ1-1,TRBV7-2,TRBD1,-,TGTGCCAGCAGCAAACAGACAGGGTTGCGGACTGAAGCTTTCTTT,CASSKQTGLRTEAFF
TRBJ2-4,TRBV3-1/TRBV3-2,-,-,TGTGCCAGCAGCTCCGCCAGCGGGTTAAGGGGAAACATTCAGTACTTC,CASSSASGLRGNIQYF
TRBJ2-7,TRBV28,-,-,TGTGCCAGCAGTACAGGCCGTCTCTACGAGCAGTACTTC,CASSTGRLYEQYF
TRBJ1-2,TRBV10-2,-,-,TGCGCCAGCAGTGGACAGGAATTCTATGGCTACACCTTC,CASSGQEFYGYTF
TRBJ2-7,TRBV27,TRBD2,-,TGTGCCAGCGGGAGGGCCTCTTCCCCCTACGAGCAGTACTTC,CASGRASSPYEQYF
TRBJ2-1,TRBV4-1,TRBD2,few,TGCGCCAGCAGCCAAGGCCTAGCGGGAGGGGGTGAGCAGTTCTTC,CASSQGLAGGGEQFF
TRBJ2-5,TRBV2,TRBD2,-,TGTGCCAGCGGGTTCCGGGAGGGGGAGACCCAGTACTTC,CASGFREGETQYF
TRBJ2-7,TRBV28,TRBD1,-,TGTGCCAGCAAAAAGGGGGCCCCTTACTACTACGAGCAGTACTTC,CASKKGAPYYYEQYF
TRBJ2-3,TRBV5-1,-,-,TGCGCCAGCAGCTTGGGGGACTCCCGACTGGATACGCAGTATTTT,CASSLGDSRLDTQYF
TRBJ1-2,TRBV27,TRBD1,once,TGTGCCACCACGGGAAGCCCGGGACAGGGATCTTATGGCTACACCTTC,CATTGSPGQGSYGYTF
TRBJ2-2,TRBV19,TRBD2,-,TGTGCCAGTAGCCCCCAGGGCGGGGGTAGGACCGGGGAGCTGTTTTTT,CASSPQGGGRTGELFF
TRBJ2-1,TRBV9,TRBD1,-,TGTGCCAGCAGCCCTAGACAGGGGGGCACCTACAATGAGCAGTTCTTC,CASSPRQGGTYNEQFF
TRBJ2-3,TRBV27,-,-,TGTGCCAGCAGTCCGCGGGGGACAAGCACAGATACGCAGTATTTT,CASSPRGTSTDTQYF
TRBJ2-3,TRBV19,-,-,TGTGCCAGTAGGAGAGGAGGGAGGGGGGGATCAGATACGCAGTATTTT,CASRRGGRGGSDTQYF
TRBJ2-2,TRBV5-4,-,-,TGTGCCAGCGGGGCAGGACAGACGAACACCGGGGAGCTGTTTTTT,CASGAGQTNTGELFF
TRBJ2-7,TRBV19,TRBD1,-,TGTGCCAGTAGTACGGGGACAGCGCAATCAGAGCAGTACTTC,CASSTGTAQSEQYF
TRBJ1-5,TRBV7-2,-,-,TGTGCCAGCAGCTTAGCAGGGGGGGTCAATCAGCCCCAGCATTTT,CASSLAGGVNQPQHF